This is a list of T cell receptor beta chains from one sample in a study of technical replicates of blood from a handful of donors. Libraries were prepared by immunoSEQ multiplex PCR; TCRdb keeps only in-frame clonotypes and omits some of them. The sample shows around 76,000 clones, approximately 98% of them seen only once. Material for sequencing was T cells isolated from PBMCs. These receptors all stem from a human donor in good health. Each CDR3 is given with its conserved first and last residue. D genes are given only for firm matches. Some rows mark clone size as missing; the rest say once, few, many or name a class of expanded clone.

j_call clone_size v_call d_call cdr3_length cdr3_nt cdr3_aa
TRBJ1-5 NA TRBV9 NA 15 TGTGCCAGCGGCACAAACCAGGGAAGCAATCAGCCCCAGCATTTT CASGTNQGSNQPQHF
TRBJ1-5 NA TRBV30 NA 12 TGTGCCTGGAGACAGGGCAATCAGCCCCAGCATTTT CAWRQGNQPQHF
TRBJ1-3 NA TRBV27 TRBD1 16 TGTGCCAGCAGGCGACTTGGGACAGGCCCTGGAAACACCATATATTTT CASRRLGTGPGNTIYF
TRBJ2-3 NA TRBV6-1 TRBD1 14 TGTGCCAGCAGTGATCTGTTCAGGGGGGATACGCAGTATTTT CASSDLFRGDTQYF
TRBJ2-7 once TRBV2 TRBD1 15 TGTGCCAGCAGTGAACTTAGGGACAGGGCCTACGAGCAGTACTTC CASSELRDRAYEQYF
TRBJ2-3 NA TRBV7-2 NA 15 TGTGCCAGCAGCTTACTAGCGTTTCAAACAGATACGCAGTATTTT CASSLLAFQTDTQYF
TRBJ1-2 once TRBV19 TRBD1 14 TGTGCCAGTAGTATAGAAAGGACAGGCTATGGCTACACCTTC CASSIERTGYGYTF
TRBJ2-7 NA TRBV14 TRBD2 16 TGTGCCAGCAGCCTATCGACTAGCGGGATAACCTACGAGCAGTACTTC CASSLSTSGITYEQYF
TRBJ2-7 NA TRBV4-1 TRBD1 14 TGCGCCAGCAGCCAAGGGGACAGAGCCTACGAGCAGTACTTC CASSQGDRAYEQYF
TRBJ2-2 NA TRBV7-9 NA 14 TGTGCCAGCAGCTTAGGGACACTCACCGGGGAGCTGTTTTTT CASSLGTLTGELFF
TRBJ1-2 once TRBV28 TRBD1 11 TGTGCCAGCGGACAGGGGAATGGCTACACCTTC CASGQGNGYTF
TRBJ2-7 NA TRBV28 TRBD1 13 TGTGCCAGCATGCGACAGGGCGGTTACGAGCAGTACTTC CASMRQGGYEQYF
TRBJ2-3 NA TRBV7-9 TRBD2 16 TGTGCCAGCAGCTTAGAGGCGTCTAGCGGGAGGTTTACGCAGTATTTT CASSLEASSGRFTQYF
TRBJ2-2 once TRBV5-8 TRBD2 17 TGTGCCAGCAGCTTGGTTCTAGCGGGAGATCACACCGGGGAGCTGTTTTTT CASSLVLAGDHTGELFF
TRBJ1-5 NA TRBV6-5 TRBD1 15 TGTGCCAGCAGTTTGGGGACAGGGGGTGACCAGCCCCAGCATTTT CASSLGTGGDQPQHF
TRBJ2-1 NA TRBV4-2 NA 15 TGTGCCAGCAGCCAAGAGGAGGGGGCAGGGAATGAGCAGTTCTTC CASSQEEGAGNEQFF
TRBJ2-3 NA TRBV4-3 NA 15 TGCGCCAGCAGCCAAGCAAGCGGGAGCACAGATACGCAGTATTTT CASSQASGSTDTQYF
TRBJ1-2 NA TRBV7-9 NA 13 TGTGCCAGCAGCTTAGGGGAGTTCTATGGCTACACCTTC CASSLGEFYGYTF
TRBJ2-7 NA TRBV9 NA 15 TGTGCCAGCAGCGTAGAAGGCGGGAACTCCTACGAGCAGTACTTC CASSVEGGNSYEQYF
TRBJ2-5 NA TRBV9 NA 16 TGTGCCAGCAGCGTAGGATACGGGGGTACAGAAGAGACCCAGTACTTC CASSVGYGGTEETQYF
TRBJ1-2 NA TRBV13 NA 16 TGTGCCAGCAGCAAACCAGCGACGGTGGATAACTATGGCTACACCTTC CASSKPATVDNYGYTF
TRBJ1-5 NA TRBV23-1 TRBD1 17 TGCGCCATACTACCAAACGTAGGACAGGCGCCCAATCGGCCCCAGCATTTT CAILPNVGQAPNRPQHF
TRBJ2-7 NA TRBV10-3 NA 13 TGTGCCATCAGTGTCGAGCGGGCTTACGAGCAGTACTTC CAISVERAYEQYF
TRBJ1-2 NA TRBV12-5 NA 14 TGTGCTAGTGGTTTGGGGTTGGGACTACGTGGCTACACCTTC CASGLGLGLRGYTF
TRBJ1-5 NA TRBV28 TRBD1 14 TGTGCCAGCAGTTTGACGGACAGGTGGGAACCCCAGCATTTT CASSLTDRWEPQHF
TRBJ1-5 once TRBV6-1 NA 13 TGTGCCAGCAGTCCGTGGGAGGATCAGCCCCAGCATTTT CASSPWEDQPQHF
TRBJ2-5 NA TRBV7-9 TRBD2 15 TGTGCCAGCAGCGTGACTAGCGGGGGAACAGAGACCCAGTACTTC CASSVTSGGTETQYF
TRBJ2-1 NA TRBV30 TRBD1 13 TGTGCCTGGAGTAATATCGGACAGGGGGTAACGTTCTTC CAWSNIGQGVTFF
TRBJ1-2 NA TRBV13 TRBD1 12 TGTGCCAGCAGCCTACAGGGGAACGGCTACACCTTC CASSLQGNGYTF
TRBJ2-7 NA TRBV19 NA 13 TGTGCCAGTAGTATAACAGGATCATACGAGCAGTACTTC CASSITGSYEQYF
TRBJ1-3 NA TRBV15 NA 18 TGTGCCACCAGCAGAGATGGGGATGAGGGAGCACCTGGAAACACCATATATTTT CATSRDGDEGAPGNTIYF
TRBJ1-1 NA TRBV25-1 NA 14 TGTGCCAGCAGTGAGGGCCCATCGGGGACTGAAGCTTTCTTT CASSEGPSGTEAFF
TRBJ2-3 NA TRBV5-4 NA 14 TGTGCCAGCAGCTCAGGCCTATCCACAGATACGCAGTATTTT CASSSGLSTDTQYF
TRBJ2-5 once TRBV6-5 NA 13 TGTGCCAGCAAGGGACAATCCTCTGCGACCCAGTACTTC CASKGQSSATQYF
TRBJ2-3 NA TRBV6-4 TRBD2 15 TGTGCCAGCAGTGGATTGGCGGGGGAGACAGATACGCAGTATTTT CASSGLAGETDTQYF
TRBJ2-2 NA TRBV16 TRBD2 16 TGTGCCAGCAGCCAATTGGCGGGAGCGAACACCGGGGAGCTGTTTTTT CASSQLAGANTGELFF
TRBJ2-1 NA TRBV5-3 TRBD2 16 TGTGCCAGAAGCTTGGAGGCGGGAGGGGGCTACAATGAGCAGTTCTTC CARSLEAGGGYNEQFF
TRBJ1-5 NA TRBV30 NA 13 TGTGCCTGGAATGGGCGGGGGGATCAGCCCCAGCATTTT CAWNGRGDQPQHF
TRBJ1-2 NA TRBV30 NA 13 TGTGCCTGGGAGTCAGGAACTAGCGGTGGCTACACCTTC CAWESGTSGGYTF
TRBJ2-2 NA TRBV10-3 NA 17 TGTGCCATCAGTGAGTCTCAGACTAGAGGGGACACCGGGGAGCTGTTTTTT CAISESQTRGDTGELFF
TRBJ1-1 NA TRBV30 NA 11 TGTGCCTGGACTGACATTTCTGAAGCTTTCTTT CAWTDISEAFF
TRBJ2-3 NA TRBV9 TRBD2 17 TGTGCCAGCAGCGTTAGCGGGAGGGCCTTTGGCACAGATACGCAGTATTTT CASSVSGRAFGTDTQYF
TRBJ2-1 NA TRBV9 TRBD2 15 TGTGCCAGCAGTCGTCTAGCGGAAGAAAGAAATGAGCAGTTCTTC CASSRLAEERNEQFF
TRBJ2-7 NA TRBV6-1 NA 15 TGTGCCAGCAGTGAACCGGGACTCCTAGGGTACGAGCAGTACTTC CASSEPGLLGYEQYF
TRBJ2-1 NA TRBV10-3 TRBD1 14 TGTGCCACCGTCCAGGGGGCTAACTACAATGAGCAGTTCTTC CATVQGANYNEQFF
TRBJ1-2 NA TRBV5-6 NA 13 TGTGCCAGCAGCAAGCAGGATTCCTATGGCTACACCTTC CASSKQDSYGYTF
TRBJ2-6 NA TRBV19 NA 16 TGTGCCAGTAAACCAGGGTCCTACTCTGGGGCCAACGTCCTGACTTTC CASKPGSYSGANVLTF
TRBJ2-2 NA TRBV11-3 TRBD1 15 TGTGCCAGCAGGACCCGGGACAGGGGCCCCGGGGAGCTGTTTTTT CASRTRDRGPGELFF
TRBJ2-7 NA TRBV28 NA 12 TGTGCCAGCAGTTTCATCCCCTACGAGCAGTACTTC CASSFIPYEQYF
TRBJ1-1 NA TRBV6-5 NA 13 TGTGCCAGCAGTTACGGGCTCCCCACTGAAGCTTTCTTT CASSYGLPTEAFF
TRBJ2-2 once TRBV4-3 NA 14 TGCGCCAGCAGCCAAGAATTCGGTACCGGGGAGCTGTTTTTT CASSQEFGTGELFF
TRBJ2-1 once TRBV11-2 NA 17 TGTGCCAGCAGTGGAACCGCCGGGACTTCACTTGAAAATGAGCAGTTCTTC CASSGTAGTSLENEQFF
TRBJ2-7 NA TRBV27 NA 13 TGTGCCAGCAGTTCCCGCGCAGGGAACGAGCAGTACTTC CASSSRAGNEQYF
TRBJ1-1 NA TRBV15 NA 16 TGTGCCACCAGCAGAGGACACGCTATTCTGAACACTGAAGCTTTCTTT CATSRGHAILNTEAFF
TRBJ2-7 NA TRBV28 TRBD1 16 TGTGCCAGCAGTCGACAGGGGGCGACGAGTTCCTACGAGCAGTACTTC CASSRQGATSSYEQYF
TRBJ1-1 NA TRBV6-1 TRBD1 14 TGTGCCAGCAGTGTGGCAGGGGGGAACACTGAAGCTTTCTTT CASSVAGGNTEAFF
TRBJ2-1 once TRBV7-9 TRBD2 16 TGTGCCAGCAGCTCCGTTAGCGGGAGCTCCTACAATGAGCAGTTCTTC CASSSVSGSSYNEQFF
TRBJ2-1 NA TRBV6-5 NA 14 TGTGCCAGCAGTTATCCCCAGGGAGGCAATGAGCAGTTCTTC CASSYPQGGNEQFF
TRBJ2-7 once TRBV7-6 TRBD2 15 TGTGCCAGCAGCTCGCAGACTAGCGGGATTATCGAGCAGTACTTC CASSSQTSGIIEQYF